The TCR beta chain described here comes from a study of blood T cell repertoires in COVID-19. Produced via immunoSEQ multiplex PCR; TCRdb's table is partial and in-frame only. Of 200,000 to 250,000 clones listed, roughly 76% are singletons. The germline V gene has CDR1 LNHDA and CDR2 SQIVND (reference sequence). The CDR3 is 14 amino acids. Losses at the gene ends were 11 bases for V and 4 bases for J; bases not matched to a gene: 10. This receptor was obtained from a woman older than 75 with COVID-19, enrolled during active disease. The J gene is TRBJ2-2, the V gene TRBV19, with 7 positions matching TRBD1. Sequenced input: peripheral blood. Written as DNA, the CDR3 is TGTGCCTGCAAGACAGGGTTTGGCACCGGGGAGCTGTTTTTT. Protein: CACKTGFGTGELFF. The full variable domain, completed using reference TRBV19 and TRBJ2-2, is DGGITQSPKYLFRKEGQNVTLSCEQNLNHDAMYWYRQDPGQGLRLIYYSQIVNDFQKGDIAEGYSVSREKKESFPLTVTSAQKNPTAFYLCACKTGFGTGELFFGEGSRLTVL.